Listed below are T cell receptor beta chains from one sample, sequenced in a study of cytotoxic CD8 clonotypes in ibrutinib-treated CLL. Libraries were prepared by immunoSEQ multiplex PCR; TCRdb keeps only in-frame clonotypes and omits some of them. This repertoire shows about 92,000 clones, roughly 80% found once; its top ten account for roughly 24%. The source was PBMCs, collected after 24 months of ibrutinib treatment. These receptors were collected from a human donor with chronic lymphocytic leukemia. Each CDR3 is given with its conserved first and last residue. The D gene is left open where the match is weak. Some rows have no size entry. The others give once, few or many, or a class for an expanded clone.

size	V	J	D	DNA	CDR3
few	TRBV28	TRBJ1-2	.	TGTGCCAGCAGCCCAATGGCCTTTGACTATGGCTACACCTTC	CASSPMAFDYGYTF
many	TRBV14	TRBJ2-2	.	TGTGCCAGCAGCCAATTCGTGGGGGAGCTGTTTTTT	CASSQFVGELFF
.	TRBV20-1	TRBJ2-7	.	TGCAGTGCTATGGCGGGGGCCGAGCAGTACTTC	CSAMAGAEQYF
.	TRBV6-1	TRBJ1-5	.	TGTGCCAGCACGGGTACGGTGACCCTCTCGCCCCAGCATTTT	CASTGTVTLSPQHF
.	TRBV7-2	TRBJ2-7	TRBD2	TGTGCCAGCAGCTTAGCAGCGGGGGCGAACGAGCAGTACTTC	CASSLAAGANEQYF
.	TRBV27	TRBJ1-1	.	TGTGCCAGCAGTTTAGAGGGTCTGGGCACTGAAGCTTTCTTT	CASSLEGLGTEAFF
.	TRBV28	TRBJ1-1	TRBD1	TGTGCCAGCAGTTCGGGACAGACGAACACTGAAGCTTTCTTT	CASSSGQTNTEAFF
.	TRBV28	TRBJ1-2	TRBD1	TGTGCCAGCAGTATCCCGACAGGGGGCCCAGGCTACACCTTC	CASSIPTGGPGYTF
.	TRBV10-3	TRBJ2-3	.	TGTGCCATCAGTGAGTCGGTTGTCACAGATACGCAGTATTTT	CAISESVVTDTQYF
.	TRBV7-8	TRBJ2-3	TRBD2	TGTGCCAGCAGCTTAGCGATGAGGACTAGCCCTATCGTCACAGATACGCAGTATTTT	CASSLAMRTSPIVTDTQYF
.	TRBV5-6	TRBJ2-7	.	TGTGCCAGCAGCTTGCAGGGGACCACCTACGAGCAGTACTTC	CASSLQGTTYEQYF
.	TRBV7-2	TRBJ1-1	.	TGTGCCAGCAGCCCTCCCCCAGGATTGAACACTGAAGCTTTCTTT	CASSPPPGLNTEAFF
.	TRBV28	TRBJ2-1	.	TGTGCCAGCAGCCGCGAGAGGGGCCGGCGTCTTTTATACAATGAGCAGTTCTTC	CASSRERGRRLLYNEQFF
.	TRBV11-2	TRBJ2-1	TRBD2	TGTGCCAGCAGCCCGGGACTAGCGGGGGTCTACAATGAGCAGTTCTTC	CASSPGLAGVYNEQFF
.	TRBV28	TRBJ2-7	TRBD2	TGTGCCAGCAGATTTAGGTCTAGCGGGAGAATCTACGAGCAGTACTTC	CASRFRSSGRIYEQYF
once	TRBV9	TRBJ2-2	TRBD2	TGTGCCAGCAGCTCCAGGACTAGCGGGAGTGGGACCGGGGAGCTGTTTTTT	CASSSRTSGSGTGELFF
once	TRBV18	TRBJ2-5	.	TGTGCCAGCTCACCAGGGCAGCAAGAGACCCAGTACTTC	CASSPGQQETQYF
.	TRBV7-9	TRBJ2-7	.	TGTGCCAGCAGCTTATATGCGTCCAGGGGTGTCGACGAGCAGTACTTC	CASSLYASRGVDEQYF
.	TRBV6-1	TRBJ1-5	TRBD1	TGTGCCAGCAGGGGTACAGGGGTTGGTCAGCCCCAGCATTTT	CASRGTGVGQPQHF
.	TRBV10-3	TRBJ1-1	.	TGTGCCATCAGTGAGTCGGAATGGGGGGCGCCCGACACTGAAGCTTTCTTT	CAISESEWGAPDTEAFF
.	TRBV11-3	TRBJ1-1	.	TGTGCCAGCAGCTTTCTGGCGGGCACTGAAGCTTTCTTT	CASSFLAGTEAFF
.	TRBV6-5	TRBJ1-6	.	TGTGCCAGCAGTCCGGGACCCGGACTGAATTCACCCCTCCACTTT	CASSPGPGLNSPLHF
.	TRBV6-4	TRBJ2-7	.	TGTGCCAGCAGCCTAGACAGAGGATACGAGCAGTACTTC	CASSLDRGYEQYF
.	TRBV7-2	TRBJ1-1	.	TGTGCCAGCAGCAAGGGCCCTAACACTGAAGCTTTCTTT	CASSKGPNTEAFF
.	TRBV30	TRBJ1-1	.	TGTGCCTGCAGGGGATACACTGAAGCTTTCTTT	CACRGYTEAFF
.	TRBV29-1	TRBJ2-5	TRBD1	TGCAGCGTTGATGGGACCTCTGCAACAGGGGGGCGAGGGACCCAGTACTTC	CSVDGTSATGGRGTQYF
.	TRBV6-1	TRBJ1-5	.	TGTGCCAGCAGTGAAGGAACCAATCTGTGGCCCCAGCATTTT	CASSEGTNLWPQHF
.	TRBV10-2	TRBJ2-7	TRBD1	TGCGCCAGCAGGGCCGGGACAGGGTTTGCCTACGAGCAGTACTTC	CASRAGTGFAYEQYF
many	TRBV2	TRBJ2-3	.	TGTGCCAGCAGCGAGTCAGTCCAGGGAAGAGGGACAGATACGCAGTATTTT	CASSESVQGRGTDTQYF
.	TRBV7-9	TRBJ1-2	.	TGTGCCAGCAGCCCCGAGGCAGCCGGTGGCTACACCTTC	CASSPEAAGGYTF
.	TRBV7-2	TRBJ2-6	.	TGTGCCAGCAGCTTGGGTTCCGGGGGGCCCCCCTCTGGGGCCAACGTCCTGACTTTC	CASSLGSGGPPSGANVLTF
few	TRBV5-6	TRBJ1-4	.	TGTGCCAGCAGCCCAATTGGGGCTCACCCCCATGTTTTT	CASSPIGAHPHVF
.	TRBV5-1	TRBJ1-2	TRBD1	TGCGCCAGCAGCAAGGGACAGGGGGCTGGAGCTAACTATGGCTACACCTTC	CASSKGQGAGANYGYTF
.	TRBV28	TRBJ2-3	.	TGTGCCAGCGCGTCGGAATACACAGATACGCAGTATTTT	CASASEYTDTQYF
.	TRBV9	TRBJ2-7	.	TGTGCCAGCAGCGTAGGGATGACCTCTCTCTACGAGCAGTACTTC	CASSVGMTSLYEQYF
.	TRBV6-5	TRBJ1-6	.	TGTGCCAGCAGTTTGGGGGATAATTCACCCCTCCACTTT	CASSLGDNSPLHF
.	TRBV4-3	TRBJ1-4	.	TGCGCCAGCAGCCAAGATCTTGTTGGGGGTGGAGAAAAACTGTTTTTT	CASSQDLVGGGEKLFF
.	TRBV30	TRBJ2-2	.	TGTGCCTGGAGTGTTGGCGGGGAGCTGTTTTTT	CAWSVGGELFF
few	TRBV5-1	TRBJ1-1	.	TGCGCCAGCAGCTTGGAGGGCCCGAACACTGAAGCTTTCTTT	CASSLEGPNTEAFF
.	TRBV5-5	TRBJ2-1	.	TGTGCCAGCAGCCCTCGACTAGATTTTCCGTTCTTC	CASSPRLDFPFF
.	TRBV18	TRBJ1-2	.	TGTGCCAGCTCTCCCAGGGGCGAAACCTCTAACTATGGCTACACCTTC	CASSPRGETSNYGYTF
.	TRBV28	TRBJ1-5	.	TGTGCCAGCAGTCAACAGGGCGGCAATCAGCCCCAGCATTTT	CASSQQGGNQPQHF
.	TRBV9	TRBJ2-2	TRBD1	TGTGCCAGCAGCGTTCAGGGGGCCGGGGAGCTGTTTTTT	CASSVQGAGELFF
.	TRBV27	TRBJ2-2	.	TGTGCCAGCAGGGAGCGGACGAACACCGGGGAGCTGTTTTTT	CASRERTNTGELFF
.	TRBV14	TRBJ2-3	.	TGTGCCAGCAGCCAAGATGTAACGCTCGTAGATACGCAGTATTTT	CASSQDVTLVDTQYF
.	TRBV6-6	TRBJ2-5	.	TGTGCCAGCAGAAATGGAGGTGGGGAGACCCAGTACTTC	CASRNGGGETQYF
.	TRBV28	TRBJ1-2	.	TGTGCCAGCAGTTCAAGGACTGAAGTCTATGGCTACACCTTC	CASSSRTEVYGYTF
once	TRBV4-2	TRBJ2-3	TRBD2	TGTGCCAGCAGCCTCGGGTCTAGCGGGGGGGCTGTCACAGATACGCAGTATTTT	CASSLGSSGGAVTDTQYF
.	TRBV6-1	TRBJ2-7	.	TGTGCCAGCACCGACATACAGGGTCTCATCGACGAGCAGTACTTC	CASTDIQGLIDEQYF
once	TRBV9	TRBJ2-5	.	TGTGCCAGCAGCGCAGATGTAATGGGGGAGACCCAGTACTTC	CASSADVMGETQYF
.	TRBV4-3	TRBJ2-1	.	TGCGCCAGCAGCCAAGATTACGGGGACAATGAGCAGTTCTTC	CASSQDYGDNEQFF
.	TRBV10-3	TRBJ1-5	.	TGTGCCATCAGTGCAACAGGAGTAAATCAGCCCCAGCATTTT	CAISATGVNQPQHF
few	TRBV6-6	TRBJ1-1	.	TGTGCCAGCAGTCCTGACACTGAAGCTTTCTTT	CASSPDTEAFF
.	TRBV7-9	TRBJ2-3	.	TGTGCCAGCAGCTCCGCCCGGGGAGGTTGGGCGGAGTACACAGATACGCAGTATTTT	CASSSARGGWAEYTDTQYF
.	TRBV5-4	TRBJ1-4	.	TGTGCCAGCAGCTCGGACAGCACTGAAAAACTGTTTTTT	CASSSDSTEKLFF
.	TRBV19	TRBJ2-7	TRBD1	TGTGCCAGTAGCAGGGGGACAGGGGCCTACGAGCAGTACTTC	CASSRGTGAYEQYF
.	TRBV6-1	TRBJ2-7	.	TGTGCCAGCAGTGAAGGGCTCGGGAGATACGAGCAGTACTTC	CASSEGLGRYEQYF
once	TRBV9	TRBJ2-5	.	TGTGCCAGCAGCGTCGGCCTGGGGGGAGAGACCCAGTACTTC	CASSVGLGGETQYF
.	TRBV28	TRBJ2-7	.	TGTGCCAGCGGTCTTGGGCAGGGTCTTGACGAGCAGTACTTC	CASGLGQGLDEQYF